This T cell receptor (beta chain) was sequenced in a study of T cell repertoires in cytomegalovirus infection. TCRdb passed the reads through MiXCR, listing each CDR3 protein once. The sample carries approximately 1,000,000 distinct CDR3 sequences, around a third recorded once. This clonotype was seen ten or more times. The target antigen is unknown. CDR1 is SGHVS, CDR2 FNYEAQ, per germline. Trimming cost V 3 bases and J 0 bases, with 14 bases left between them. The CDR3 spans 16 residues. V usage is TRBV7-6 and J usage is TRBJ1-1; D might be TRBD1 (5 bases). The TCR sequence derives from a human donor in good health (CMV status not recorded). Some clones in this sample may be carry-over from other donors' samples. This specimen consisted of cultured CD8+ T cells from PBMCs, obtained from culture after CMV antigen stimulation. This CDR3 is CASSFRSGIVNTEAFF. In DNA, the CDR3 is TGTGCCAGCAGCTTCCGATCAGGGATAGTGAACACTGAAGCTTTCTTT.